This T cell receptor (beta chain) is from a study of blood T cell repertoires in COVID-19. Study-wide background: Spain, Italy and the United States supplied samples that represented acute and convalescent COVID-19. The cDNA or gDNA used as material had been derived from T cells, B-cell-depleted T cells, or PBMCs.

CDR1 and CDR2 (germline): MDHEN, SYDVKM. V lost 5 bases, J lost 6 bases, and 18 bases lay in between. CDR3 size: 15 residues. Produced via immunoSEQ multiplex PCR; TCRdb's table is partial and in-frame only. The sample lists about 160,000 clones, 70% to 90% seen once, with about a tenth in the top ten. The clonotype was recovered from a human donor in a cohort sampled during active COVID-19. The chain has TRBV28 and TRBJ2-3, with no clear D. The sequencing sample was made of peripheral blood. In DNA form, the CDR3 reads TGTGCCAGCAGTCCCACCCCCCGTACCGGGGATACGCAGTATTTT. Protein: CASSPTPRTGDTQYF.